This is a list of T cell receptor beta chains from one sample in a study of cytomegalovirus exposure and HLA in healthy donors. Clones were sequenced by immunoSEQ multiplex PCR, and TCRdb holds only the in-frame ones, with some missing. The table lists about 82,000 clones, about 78% of them singletons. Specimen: PBMCs. The receptors were sampled from a man aged 50 or older in good health and CMV-seronegative. CDR3s include the opening cysteine and the closing phenylalanine or tryptophan. The D gene is left open where the match is weak. Size values are once, few and many counts, or a class for expanded clones, and some rows have none.

abundance: -
d_gene: -
v_gene: TRBV7-2
j_gene: TRBJ1-1
CDR3nt: TGTGCCAGCAGCCACTCGGGGGTTCGGACTGAAGCTTTCTTT
CDR3aa: CASSHSGVRTEAFF

abundance: -
d_gene: TRBD1
v_gene: TRBV10-3
j_gene: TRBJ1-5
CDR3nt: TGTGCCGTCGGTACCGGGACAGTCAATCAGCCCCAGCATTTT
CDR3aa: CAVGTGTVNQPQHF

abundance: -
d_gene: -
v_gene: TRBV4-3
j_gene: TRBJ1-2
CDR3nt: TGCGCCAGCAGCGAAGGGAGGGCTAACTATGGCTACACCTTC
CDR3aa: CASSEGRANYGYTF

abundance: -
d_gene: -
v_gene: TRBV5-1
j_gene: TRBJ1-1
CDR3nt: TGCGCCAGCAGCTTGGACGGTATGAACACTGAAGCTTTCTTT
CDR3aa: CASSLDGMNTEAFF

abundance: once
d_gene: -
v_gene: TRBV7-9
j_gene: TRBJ1-1
CDR3nt: TGTGCCACCCAGCTTTACACAGGTGGGGCGGACACTGAAGCTTTCTTT
CDR3aa: CATQLYTGGADTEAFF

abundance: -
d_gene: -
v_gene: TRBV7-2
j_gene: TRBJ1-3
CDR3nt: TGTGCCAGCAGCTTAAGGGGGAACACCATATATTTT
CDR3aa: CASSLRGNTIYF

abundance: -
d_gene: TRBD1
v_gene: TRBV6-5
j_gene: TRBJ1-1
CDR3nt: TGTGCCAGCACCCAGGGGGCCCCAGCTTTCTTT
CDR3aa: CASTQGAPAFF

abundance: -
d_gene: TRBD1
v_gene: TRBV9
j_gene: TRBJ2-2
CDR3nt: TGTGCCAGCAGCCCCCCGGGACAGGTTACCGGGGAGCTGTTTTTT
CDR3aa: CASSPPGQVTGELFF

abundance: -
d_gene: -
v_gene: TRBV6-6
j_gene: TRBJ2-5
CDR3nt: TGTGCCAGCAGCCAAGGACAGTTCCAAGAGACCCAGTACTTC
CDR3aa: CASSQGQFQETQYF

abundance: few
d_gene: -
v_gene: TRBV29-1
j_gene: TRBJ2-5
CDR3nt: TGCAGCGGGAGGGAAGAGACCCAGTACTTC
CDR3aa: CSGREETQYF